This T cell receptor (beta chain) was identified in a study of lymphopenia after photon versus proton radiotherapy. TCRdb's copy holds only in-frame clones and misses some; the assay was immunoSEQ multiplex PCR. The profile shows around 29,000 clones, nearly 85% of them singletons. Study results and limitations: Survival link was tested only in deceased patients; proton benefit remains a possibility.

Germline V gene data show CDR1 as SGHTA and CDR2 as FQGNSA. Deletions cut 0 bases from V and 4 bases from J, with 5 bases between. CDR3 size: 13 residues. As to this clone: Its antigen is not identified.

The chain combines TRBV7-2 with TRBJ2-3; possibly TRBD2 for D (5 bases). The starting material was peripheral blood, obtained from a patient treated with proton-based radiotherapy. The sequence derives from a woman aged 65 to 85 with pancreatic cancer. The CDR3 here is CASSLARADTQYF. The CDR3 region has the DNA TGTGCCAGCAGCTTAGCGCGGGCAGATACGCAGTATTTT.